The next 32 T cell receptor beta chains were all read from a single sample in a study of blood T cell repertoires in COVID-19. TCRdb keeps only in-frame clones here, not all; method: immunoSEQ multiplex PCR. The data contain hundreds of thousands of clones, more than 70% of them singletons. The sample comprised PBMCs or T cells enriched from blood (not recorded which). Receptor source: a woman in her sixties or seventies in a cohort exposed to, infected with or recovered from COVID-19 (not recorded which).

This sequence joins TRBV19 and TRBJ2-1; D is uncertain. Deletions cut 6 bases from V and 2 bases from J, with 5 bases between. Germline-derived CDR1 and CDR2 are LNHDA and SQIVND (reference sequence). This CDR3 is built from 12 residues. This chain's CDR3 is CASSPTYNEQFF. The CDR3 DNA reads TGTGCCAGTAGCCCAACCTACAATGAGCAGTTCTTC.

This chain connects TRBV28 to TRBJ2-2, with 10 bases identical to TRBD1. The J segment lost 0 bases and the V segment lost 7 bases, leaving 5 bases of the junction unmatched. The CDR3 sequence is 16 residues long. Looked up from germline, CDR1 is MDHEN and CDR2 is SYDVKM. CDR3 sequence: CASISDRGSNTGELFF. The CDR3 DNA reads as TGTGCCAGCATTTCGGACAGGGGGTCGAACACCGGGGAGCTGTTTTTT.

Points on this clone: Other nucleotide sequences in the sample specify the same CDR3. The CDR3 sequence: CASSYSSSNQPQHF. DNA for the CDR3: TGTGCCAGCAGTTACTCGAGTAGCAATCAGCCCCAGCATTTT. The chain is built from TRBV6-2 or TRBV6-3 and TRBJ1-5; D unclear. This CDR3 is 14 amino acids long. V lost 0 bases and J lost 0, with 3 bases in between. Germline CDR1 is MNHEY and CDR2 is SVGEGT.

The V gene is TRBV5-4, the J gene TRBJ2-1; 9 bases are shared with TRBD2. Germline CDR1 is SGHNT and CDR2 is YYREEE (reference sequence). CDR3 length: 16 amino acids. The V segment lost 4 bases and the J segment 1 base; nucleotides outside the gene matches: 6. The DNA for the CDR3 is TGTGCCAGCAGCCCGCCGACTAGCGGATCCTACAATGAGCAGTTCTTC. Translating it yields CASSPPTSGSYNEQFF.

Points on this clone: In the same sample, other DNA sequences code for this CDR3. The rearrangement uses TRBV5-1 and TRBJ2-5; possibly TRBD2 for D (6 bases). The CDR3 is made up of 14 amino acids. CDR1 and CDR2 from the germline V gene are SGHRS and YFSETQ. Deletions cut 0 bases from V and 4 bases from J, with 10 bases between. The CDR3 sequence is CASSLGLGGETQYF. CDR3 nucleotide sequence: TGCGCCAGCAGCTTGGGGCTCGGGGGAGAGACCCAGTACTTC.

The chain links TRBV7-9 to TRBJ1-4; D unclear. Per the germline V gene, CDR1 is SEHNR and CDR2 is FQNEAQ (reference sequence). Trimming cost V 1 base and J 7 bases, with 10 bases left between them. There are 14 residues in the CDR3. CDR3 in amino acids: CASSLGREAEKLFF. The DNA of the CDR3 is TGTGCCAGCAGCTTAGGAAGGGAGGCTGAAAAACTGTTTTTT.

The gene calls are TRBV18 and TRBJ1-4; D perhaps matches TRBD1 (5 bases). Trimming cost V 0 bases and J 5 bases, with 7 bases left between them. Germline lookup yields CDR1 KGHSH and CDR2 LQKENI. The CDR3 has 14 amino acids. DNA for the CDR3: TGTGCCAGCTCACCACCGTCAGGGAATGAAAAACTGTTTTTT. Translating it yields CASSPPSGNEKLFF.

The chain employs TRBV24-1 and TRBJ2-2; 8 bases match TRBD1. J was trimmed by 3 bases and V by 6 bases; bases with no gene match: 5. This CDR3 region has 15 residues. CDR1 and CDR2 from the germline V gene are KGHDR and SFDVKD. Here the CDR3 reads CATSRLDRDTGELFF. DNA for the CDR3: TGTGCCACCAGTAGGCTGGACAGGGACACCGGGGAGCTGTTTTTT.

Only a few counts were recorded for this clone. V and J are TRBV6-1 and TRBJ2-7; D is possibly TRBD1 (6 bases). From germline, CDR1 is MNHNS and CDR2 SASEGT. The CDR3 consists of 14 residues. The ends were cut back, 3 bases at V and 6 bases at J, with 15 bases in the middle. DNA of the CDR3: TGTGCCAGCAGTGAGATTCAGGGGTTGGGCGAGCAGTACTTC. Protein product: CASSEIQGLGEQYF.

This chain uses TRBV7-2 with TRBJ2-5; 13 bases are a match to TRBD2. V shed 5 bases and J 5 bases; nucleotides not matched to a gene: 14. This CDR3 region has 18 residues. The germline CDR1 and CDR2 sequences are SGHTA and FQGNSA. DNA for the CDR3: TGTGCCAGCAGCCCTACGACTAGCGGGAGGATTGGGGGGGAGACCCAGTACTTC. Translating it yields CASSPTTSGRIGGETQYF.

The chain joins TRBV9 to TRBJ2-5; no reliable D call. V lost 4 bases, J lost 6 bases, and 22 bases lay in between. The CDR3 spans 16 residues. The germline CDR1 and CDR2 sequences are SGDLS and YYNGEE. CDR3 coding DNA: TGTGCCAGCAGCCATTCGGTGACTGCGGCGGTACAGACCCAGTACTTC. It yields the protein CASSHSVTAAVQTQYF.

V gene TRBV30 combines with J gene TRBJ2-1; 10 positions agree with TRBD2. The CDR3 has 16 amino acids. Germline CDR1 is GTSNPN and CDR2 is SVGIG (reference sequence). Trimming cost V 3 bases and J 3 bases; bases outside gene matches: 8. Here the CDR3 DNA reads TGTGCCTGGAGCGTGTCGCGGACTAGCGGCTACAATGAGCAGTTCTTC. Its protein product is CAWSVSRTSGYNEQFF.

The V and J genes are TRBV28 and TRBJ2-1; 11 positions match TRBD2. Per the germline V gene, CDR1 is MDHEN and CDR2 is SYDVKM. The CDR3 covers 14 residues. V was clipped by 2 bases and J by 8 bases; unmatched bases: 2. The CDR3 DNA follows: TGTGCCAGCAGTTTACTAGCGGGAGGACATGAGCAGTTCTTC. It is translated as CASSLLAGGHEQFF.

The V call is TRBV30, the J call TRBJ1-3; 11 nucleotides line up with TRBD1. Per the germline V gene, CDR1 is GTSNPN and CDR2 is SVGIG (reference sequence). The trim removed 1 base at V and 2 bases at J, leaving 7 bases unmatched. There are 17 residues in the CDR3. The CDR3 nucleotides read TGTGCCTGGAGTGGGGACAGGGGGTCAGGGGCTGGAAACACCATATATTTT. Its protein is CAWSGDRGSGAGNTIYF. Combining the CDR3 with reference TRBV30 and TRBJ1-3 gives the whole variable domain SQTIHQWPATLVQPVGSPLSLECTVEGTSNPNLYWYRQAAGRGLQLLFYSVGIGQISSEVPQNLSASRPQDRQFILSSKKLLLSDSGFYLCAWSGDRGSGAGNTIYFGEGSWLTVV.

This chain uses TRBV30 with TRBJ2-3; D is perhaps TRBD2 (5 bases). Germline assignment: CDR1 GTSNPN and CDR2 SVGIG (reference sequence). The CDR3 spans 14 residues. V dropped 2 bases and J dropped 5 bases, with 14 bases sitting between them. The CDR3 nucleotides are TGTGCCTGGAGTCAAAGCGGTGGCGGAGATACGCAGTATTTT. Its protein product is CAWSQSGGGDTQYF.

The V call is TRBV7-9, the J call TRBJ2-1, with D maybe TRBD2 (5 bases). Trimming removed 4 bases from V and 8 bases from J, with 18 bases in between. Germline CDR1 and CDR2: SEHNR and FQNEAQ (reference sequence). The CDR3 totals 15 residues. CDR3 DNA: TGTGCCAGCAGCTCGACCAAACTAGGGTCATATGAGCAGTTCTTC. Translating it yields CASSSTKLGSYEQFF.

The chain recombines TRBV7-9 with TRBJ2-1; unclear D gene. Germline CDR1 and CDR2: SEHNR and FQNEAQ (reference sequence). V gave up 5 bases and J gave up 9 bases, with 11 bases separating them. The CDR3 loop spans 12 amino acids. CDR3 residues: CASSPQSFEQFF. The CDR3 DNA is TGTGCCAGCAGCCCGCAGTCCTTTGAGCAGTTCTTC.

The chain links TRBV30 to TRBJ1-2; D perhaps matches TRBD1 (6 bases). V lost 1 base, J lost 5 bases, and 14 bases lay in between. This CDR3 contains 14 residues. Germline-derived CDR1 and CDR2 are GTSNPN and SVGIG (reference sequence). CDR3 amino acids: CAWSGAVGGYGYTF. CDR3 nucleotide sequence: TGTGCCTGGAGTGGAGCGGTAGGGGGATATGGCTACACCTTC.

This clone has just one count. The chain joins TRBV24-1 to TRBJ2-2; the D gene is possibly TRBD2 (5 bases). V was pared by 6 bases and J by 3 bases, with 10 bases between. The CDR3 totals 14 residues. The germline V gene has CDR1 KGHDR and CDR2 SFDVKD. DNA of the CDR3: TGTGCCACCAGTAGCCGGGGTGACACCGGGGAGCTGTTTTTT. Protein: CATSSRGDTGELFF.

The chain is built from TRBV10-3 and TRBJ2-1; possible D gene TRBD2, 6 bases. The CDR3 is 13 residues long. Trimming stripped 8 bases from V and 6 bases from J, with 14 bases between. Germline CDR1 ENHRY, CDR2 SYGVKD. In DNA form, the CDR3 reads TGTGCCATCGGGGGGTTGACTGGCAATGAGCAGTTCTTC. It encodes CAIGGLTGNEQFF.

This sequence joins TRBV28 and TRBJ2-7, with 10 bases fitting TRBD1. CDR1 MDHEN and CDR2 SYDVKM come from the germline V gene. Trimming at V came to 4 bases and at J to 4 bases, leaving 4 bases not matched to a gene. The CDR3 length is 14 residues. CDR3 DNA sequence: TGTGCCAGCAGTTCGGACAGGGGGTGGTACGAGCAGTACTTC. It specifies CASSSDRGWYEQYF. Drawing the rest from reference TRBV28 and TRBJ2-7, the complete variable domain is DVKVTQSSRYLVKRTGEKVFLECVQDMDHENMFWYRQDPGLGLRLIYFSYDVKMKEKGDIPEGYSVSREKKERFSLILESASTNQTSMYLCASSSDRGWYEQYFGPGTRLTVT.

The DNA of the CDR3 is TGTGCCAGCAGCTTAGAGGCGGTAACCTACGAGCAGTACTTC. Residues: CASSLEAVTYEQYF. V usage is TRBV7-2 and J usage is TRBJ2-7; D is undetermined. The germline V gene has CDR1 SGHTA and CDR2 FQGNSA. V lost 1 base and J 2 bases, leaving 9 bases between the germline ends. CDR3 size: 14 residues.

The chain couples TRBV10-3 to TRBJ2-4; a possible D gene is TRBD1 (6 bases). V was cut by 4 bases and J by 0 bases, with 13 bases left in between. The CDR3 covers 16 residues. Germline CDR1 reads ENHRY; CDR2 reads SYGVKD. CDR3 residues: CAISGGGDVAKNIQYF. CDR3 DNA: TGTGCCATCAGTGGAGGGGGAGACGTAGCCAAAAACATTCAGTACTTC.

V gene TRBV7-9 combines with J gene TRBJ2-2, with TRBD1 matching 7 bases. The CDR3 covers 15 residues. J was trimmed by 5 bases and V by 1 base; bases with no gene match: 4. CDR1 and CDR2 (germline): SEHNR, FQNEAQ (reference sequence). CDR3 in DNA: TGTGCCAGCAGCTTAGGACAGGGTGTGACCGGGGAGCTGTTTTTT. Protein product: CASSLGQGVTGELFF.

This chain uses TRBV10-3 with TRBJ2-7; 10 bases agree with TRBD1. This CDR3 has 13 amino acids. Unmatched junction bases numbered 4, after V lost 7 bases and J lost 4 bases. Germline CDR1 reads ENHRY; CDR2 reads SYGVKD. The CDR3 DNA is TGTGCCATCAAAGGGGGACAGGGGTACGAGCAGTACTTC. Amino acid sequence: CAIKGGQGYEQYF.

The V and J genes are TRBV5-5 and TRBJ2-7; TRBD2 aligns across 10 bases. V shed 2 bases, J shed 4 bases, and the junction held 3 bases outside the gene matches. There are 14 residues in the CDR3. The germline CDR1 and CDR2 sequences are SGHKS and YYEKEE (reference sequence). CDR3: CASSFTAGGYEQYF. In DNA form, the CDR3 reads TGTGCCAGCAGCTTTACAGCGGGAGGGTACGAGCAGTACTTC.

Regarding this clone: Distinct nucleotide sequences in the sample also encode this CDR3. The chain combines TRBV7-3 with TRBJ2-7, with 11 bases identical to TRBD1. In germline, CDR1 is SGHTA, CDR2 FQGTGA. This CDR3 comprises 15 residues. Losses at the gene ends were 2 bases for V and 3 bases for J; bases not matched to a gene: 3. Here the CDR3 reads CASSLGGTGGYEQYF. The CDR3 DNA is TGTGCCAGCAGCTTAGGTGGGACAGGGGGCTACGAGCAGTACTTC.

Only one count was recorded for this clone. This rearrangement joins TRBV7-3 to TRBJ2-1, with a possible D match to TRBD1 (6 bases). With 6 bases removed from V and 6 bases from J, the gap between germline ends came to 21 bases. Germline V lookup: CDR1 SGHTA, CDR2 FQGTGA. The CDR3 spans 16 residues. The CDR3 reads CASRGQGRGGGNEQFF. The CDR3 DNA follows: TGTGCCAGCAGGGGTCAGGGGAGAGGGGGTGGCAATGAGCAGTTCTTC.

The chain combines TRBV5-1 with TRBJ2-4, with D possibly matching TRBD1 (6 bases). Trimming took off 4 bases at V and 6 bases at J, with 11 bases between the two ends. CDR3 length: 13 residues. The germline V gene has CDR1 SGHRS and CDR2 YFSETQ. The DNA for the CDR3 is TGCGCCAGCAGCGCGGACAGTCGAAACATTCAGTACTTC. This gives the protein CASSADSRNIQYF.

The chain recombines TRBV7-6 with TRBJ1-1; 8 bases are shared with TRBD1. CDR1 and CDR2 from the germline V gene are SGHVS and FNYEAQ. This CDR3 has 12 amino acids. J gave up 7 bases and V 11 bases, and 9 bases lay outside the gene matches. The CDR3 sequence: CASGQGGFEAFF. The CDR3, as DNA: TGTGCCTCCGGACAGGGAGGGTTTGAAGCTTTCTTT.

The chain carries TRBV5-1 and TRBJ1-1; tentatively, D is TRBD1 (6 bases). Germline V CDR1 and CDR2: SGHRS, YFSETQ. Trimming took 0 bases from V and 6 from J, leaving 9 bases between them. This CDR3 comprises 13 residues. The CDR3 loop reads CASSLAGDAEAFF. The CDR3 DNA is TGCGCCAGCAGCTTGGCAGGGGACGCTGAAGCTTTCTTT.

CDR3 sequence (DNA): TGTGCCAGCGGGAAGGACAGGGTTTCACCCCTCCACTTT. Its translation: CASGKDRVSPLHF. This chain uses TRBV9 with TRBJ1-6; 8 bases are shared with TRBD1. V lost 7 bases and J lost 9; bases outside the gene matches: 6. Germline CDR1 SGDLS, CDR2 YYNGEE. The CDR3 length is 13 residues.